One sample yielded the 20 T cell receptor beta chains listed below, sequenced in a study of cytomegalovirus exposure and HLA in healthy donors. In the PCR, 60 Vbeta and 13 Jbeta primers were used. Assay used: immunoSEQ multiplex PCR; TCRdb lists only in-frame clones, some missing. The top ten hold roughly a sixth of the sample, which has approximately 80,000 clones, 65% to 75% seen once. Sequenced: PBMCs. These receptors were obtained from a woman in her thirties or forties in good health and CMV-seropositive.

This clone has a handful of counts. The J gene is TRBJ2-7, the V gene TRBV28; 7 bases fit TRBD1. The germline CDR1 and CDR2 sequences are MDHEN and SYDVKM. With V trimmed by 10 bases and J by 2 bases, 11 bases remained unmatched. This CDR3 has 14 amino acids. CDR3 coding DNA: TGTGCCACCCAGAATACAGGGGAAACCTACGAGCAGTACTTC. This translates into CATQNTGETYEQYF.

This clone was seen a single time. V usage is TRBV7-3 and J usage is TRBJ1-2, with 7 bases matching TRBD1. This CDR3 comprises 12 residues. V trimming: 10 bases; J trimming: 5 bases; junction bases outside the gene matches: 7. CDR1 is SGHTA and CDR2 is FQGTGA in the germline V gene. The CDR3 DNA reads TGTGCCAAATACAGGGGTGAATATGGCTACACCTTC. Translated, it gives CAKYRGEYGYTF.

The genes are TRBV27 and TRBJ1-6; TRBD1 might be the D (5 bases). Germline V gene lookup returns CDR1 MNHEY and CDR2 SMNVEV (reference sequence). This CDR3 is built from 18 residues. V shed 0 bases and J shed 10 bases, with 22 bases lying between them. The CDR3 DNA reads TGTGCCAGCAGTTTATCTGGCCCCCGACCAGGGAGGGACTCACCCCTCCACTTT. Translated, it gives CASSLSGPRPGRDSPLHF.

The rearrangement uses TRBV6-5 and TRBJ1-2, with D maybe TRBD1 (5 bases). Germline V gene lookup returns CDR1 MNHEY and CDR2 SVGAGI. Trimming shortened V by 5 bases and J by 3 bases, and 13 bases separated the two germline ends. The CDR3 contains 14 residues. The CDR3 DNA is TGTGCCAGCAGTCGAATAGGGGCGGACTATGGCTACACCTTC. Amino acids: CASSRIGADYGYTF.

The V call is TRBV7-2, the J call TRBJ2-7; D ambiguous. The CDR3 loop spans 13 amino acids. The germline gives CDR1 SGHTA, CDR2 FQGNSA. Trimming took 5 bases from V and 2 from J, leaving 10 bases between them. The CDR3 DNA reads as TGTGCCAGCAGCCACAAGATTGCCTACGAGCAGTACTTC. It translates to CASSHKIAYEQYF.

The chain joins TRBV4-3 to TRBJ1-1, with a weak D call TRBD1 (6 bases). The CDR3 loop spans 14 amino acids. Germline loops: CDR1 LGHNA, CDR2 YSLEER. Trimming left V 4 bases short and J 0 bases short, with 9 bases between. CDR3 nucleotide sequence: TGCGCCAGCAGCCTGGACAGTCTGAACACTGAAGCTTTCTTT. Its protein is CASSLDSLNTEAFF.

The genes are TRBV6-1 and TRBJ1-5, with unresolved D. V dropped 0 bases and J dropped 9 bases, with 6 bases sitting between them. The CDR3 is 12 amino acids. In germline, CDR1 is MNHNS, CDR2 SASEGT. CDR3 bases: TGTGCCAGCAGTGAAGCGGCCTGGCCCCAGCATTTT. Protein: CASSEAAWPQHF.

The CDR3 here is CASSLDGTAGLAEAFF. In DNA form, the CDR3 reads TGTGCCAGCAGCTTAGACGGCACGGCAGGCTTGGCTGAAGCTTTCTTT. This rearrangement joins TRBV7-2 to TRBJ1-1; unclear D gene. Germline V lookup: CDR1 SGHTA, CDR2 FQGNSA. Trimming shortened V by 1 base and J by 6 bases, and 18 bases separated the two germline ends. The CDR3 runs 16 residues.

About this clone itself: Additional DNA sequences in this sample encode the identical CDR3. This chain joins TRBV9 and TRBJ2-5; weak D call: TRBD2 (6 bases). The CDR3 spans 13 residues. V lost 3 bases, J lost 3 bases, and 9 bases lay in between. CDR1 SGDLS and CDR2 YYNGEE come from the germline V gene. The CDR3, as DNA: TGTGCCAGCAGCGGAGGAGGGAAAGAGACCCAGTACTTC. Its translation: CASSGGGKETQYF.

This rearrangement joins TRBV6-1 to TRBJ1-5; 8 bases are a match to TRBD1. Germline lookup yields CDR1 MNHNS and CDR2 SASEGT. Trimming cost V 5 bases and J 2 bases; bases outside gene matches: 5. This CDR3 has 15 residues. The CDR3 DNA follows: TGTGCCAGCAGTAACAGGGGGAATGGCAATCAGCCCCAGCATTTT. Its protein is CASSNRGNGNQPQHF.

V gene TRBV11-2 combines with J gene TRBJ2-7; 10 nucleotides agree with TRBD2. The CDR3 is made up of 17 amino acids. With 7 bases clipped from V and 1 base from J, the junction kept 13 bases outside the gene matches. The germline CDR1 and CDR2 sequences are SGHAT and FQNNGV. This chain's CDR3 is CASTNQRGTSASYEQYF. The CDR3 DNA follows: TGTGCCAGCACCAATCAACGCGGGACTAGCGCGTCCTACGAGCAGTACTTC.

This chain connects TRBV7-2 to TRBJ2-2; 7 nucleotides match TRBD2. V shed 4 bases and J 12 bases; nucleotides not matched to a gene: 14. Germline V lookup: CDR1 SGHTA, CDR2 FQGNSA. This CDR3 contains 15 residues. The CDR3 reads CASSSSPTTSAKLFF. CDR3 DNA sequence: TGTGCCAGCAGCTCATCCCCCACCACTAGCGCGAAGCTGTTTTTT.

The chain combines TRBV25-1 with TRBJ1-6; D is possibly TRBD1 (5 bases). V was cut by 1 base and J by 10 bases, with 14 bases left in between. The CDR3 is made up of 15 amino acids. Germline V gene data show CDR1 as MGHDK and CDR2 as SYGVNS. DNA for the CDR3: TGTGCCAGCAGTGAATTCGTCGGGGGGATCTCACCCCTCCACTTT. Translation: CASSEFVGGISPLHF.

The chain links TRBV6-6 to TRBJ1-1, with 9 bases that match TRBD1. V was clipped by 6 bases and J by 11 bases; unmatched bases: 4. This CDR3 is 11 amino acids long. Germline-derived CDR1 and CDR2 are MNHNY and SVGAGI (reference sequence). In DNA, the CDR3 is TGTGCCAGCAGCGACAGGGGGTCGGCTTTCTTT. As protein: CASSDRGSAFF.

This clone was counted between two and nine times. The V call is TRBV6-1, the J call TRBJ1-5; 7 nucleotides agree with TRBD1. CDR3 size: 14 residues. The V gene end was trimmed by 5 bases and the J gene end by 2 bases; junction bases not matched to a gene: 3. Germline CDR1 reads MNHNS; CDR2 reads SASEGT. The CDR3 DNA is TGTGCCAGCAGTACCACAGGGGGCAATCAGCCCCAGCATTTT. Residues: CASSTTGGNQPQHF.

The rearrangement uses TRBV5-1 and TRBJ1-1; tentatively, D is TRBD1 (5 bases). Trimming took 0 bases from V and 1 from J, leaving 7 bases between them. Germline CDR1 and CDR2: SGHRS and YFSETQ. The CDR3 sequence is 14 residues long. The DNA of the CDR3 is TGCGCCAGCAGCTTGGGACAGCAGAACACTGAAGCTTTCTTT. Protein: CASSLGQQNTEAFF.

The V gene is TRBV9, the J gene TRBJ1-1, with D unclear. V dropped 0 bases and J dropped 5 bases, with 11 bases sitting between them. Germline V gene sequence: CDR1 SGDLS, CDR2 YYNGEE. The CDR3 loop spans 14 amino acids. The CDR3 nucleotides read TGTGCCAGCAGCGTAGAATCCCACTCAACTGAAGCTTTCTTT. Its protein product is CASSVESHSTEAFF.

This clone appeared a few times. The rearrangement uses TRBV5-4 and TRBJ1-1; 9 bases map to TRBD1. The germline V gene encodes CDR1 SGHNT and CDR2 YYREEE (reference sequence). V was pared by 0 bases and J by 1 base, with 7 bases of the junction left unmatched. The CDR3 spans 17 residues. This chain's CDR3 is CASSLGGPGQGNTEAFF. In DNA form, the CDR3 reads TGTGCCAGCAGCTTGGGTGGACCGGGACAGGGGAACACTGAAGCTTTCTTT.

The V and J genes are TRBV10-3 and TRBJ2-3; unclear D gene. This CDR3 is 12 amino acids long. Trimming shortened V by 0 bases and J by 11 bases, and 9 bases separated the two germline ends. In germline, CDR1 is ENHRY, CDR2 SYGVKD. Written as DNA, the CDR3 is TGTGCCATCAGTGAGTCGAGGTTGGGGCAGTATTTT. It specifies CAISESRLGQYF.

V usage is TRBV28 and J usage is TRBJ2-2; 8 nucleotides align to TRBD2. Germline V lookup: CDR1 MDHEN, CDR2 SYDVKM. V gave up 3 bases and J gave up 3 bases; unmatched junction bases: 6. The CDR3 spans 16 residues. The CDR3 DNA sequence: TGTGCCAGCAGTTTGGCAGCGGGGGCGGACACCGGGGAGCTGTTTTTT. Translation: CASSLAAGADTGELFF.